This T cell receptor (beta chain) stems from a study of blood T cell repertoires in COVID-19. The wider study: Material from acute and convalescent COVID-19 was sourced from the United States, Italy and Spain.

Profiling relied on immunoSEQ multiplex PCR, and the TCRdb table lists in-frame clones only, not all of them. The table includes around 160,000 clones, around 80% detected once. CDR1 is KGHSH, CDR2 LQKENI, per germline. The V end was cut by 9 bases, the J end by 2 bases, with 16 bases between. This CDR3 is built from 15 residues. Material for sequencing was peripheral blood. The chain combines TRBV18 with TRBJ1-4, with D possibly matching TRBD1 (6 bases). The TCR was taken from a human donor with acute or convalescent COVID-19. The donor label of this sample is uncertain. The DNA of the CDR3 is TGTGCCAGTAGCGACTCAGGGGCTACTAATGAAAAACTGTTTTTT. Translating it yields CASSDSGATNEKLFF.